This T cell receptor beta chain was recorded in a study of early T cells in non-severe SARS-CoV-2 infection. This CDR3 spans 13 amino acids. CDR1 is KGHDR and CDR2 is SFDVKD in the germline V gene. The V and J ends lost 8 bases and 5 bases respectively, with 12 bases between them. Individual cDNA molecules carried attached unique molecular identifiers. TCRdb used MiXCR to reprocess the 5' RACE reads, holding one entry per CDR3 protein. The sample has 55,000 to 80,000 distinct CDR3 sequences, more than 9.5% seen once. Specimen: whole blood, collected at baseline. This chain links TRBV24-1 with TRBJ2-1; possible D gene TRBD2, 6 bases. The sequence was collected from an adult who was a healthcare worker with PCR-confirmed SARS-CoV-2 infection or an uninfected control (not recorded which). This CDR3 is CATNSGANNEQFF. CDR3 coding DNA: TGTGCCACCAACTCGGGAGCCAACAATGAGCAGTTCTTC.